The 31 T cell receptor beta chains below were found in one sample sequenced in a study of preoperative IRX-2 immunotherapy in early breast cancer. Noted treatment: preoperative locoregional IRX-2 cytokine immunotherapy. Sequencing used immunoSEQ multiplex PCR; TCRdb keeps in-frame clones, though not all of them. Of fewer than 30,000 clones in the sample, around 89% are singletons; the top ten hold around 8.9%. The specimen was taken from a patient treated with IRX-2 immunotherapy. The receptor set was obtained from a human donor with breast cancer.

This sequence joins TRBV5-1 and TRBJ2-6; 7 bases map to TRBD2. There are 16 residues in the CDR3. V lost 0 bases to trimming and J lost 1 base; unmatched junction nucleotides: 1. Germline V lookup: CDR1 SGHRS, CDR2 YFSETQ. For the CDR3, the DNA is TGCGCCAGCAGCTTGGCCGGGGGGTCTGGGGCCAACGTCCTGACTTTC. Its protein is CASSLAGGSGANVLTF.

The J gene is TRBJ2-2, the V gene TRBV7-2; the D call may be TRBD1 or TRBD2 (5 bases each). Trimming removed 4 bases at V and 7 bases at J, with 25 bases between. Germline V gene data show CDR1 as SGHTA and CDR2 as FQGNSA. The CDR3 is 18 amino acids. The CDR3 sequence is CASSSAWGLGGTDGELFF. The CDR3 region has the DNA TGTGCCAGCAGCTCGGCGTGGGGGTTGGGTGGGACGGACGGGGAGCTGTTTTTT.

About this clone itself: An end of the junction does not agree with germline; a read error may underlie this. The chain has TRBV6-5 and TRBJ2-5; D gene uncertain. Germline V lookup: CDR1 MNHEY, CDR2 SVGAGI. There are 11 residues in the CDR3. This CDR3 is CASSYREAQYF. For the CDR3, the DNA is TGTGCCAGCAGTTACCGAGAGGCCCAGTACTTC.

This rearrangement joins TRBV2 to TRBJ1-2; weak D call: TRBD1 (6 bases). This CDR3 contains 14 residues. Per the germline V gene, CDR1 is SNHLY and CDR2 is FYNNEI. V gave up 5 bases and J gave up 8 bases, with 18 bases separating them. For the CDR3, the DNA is TGTGCCAGCAGTCCCCAGGGAACAGGGATCGGCTACACCTTC. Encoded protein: CASSPQGTGIGYTF. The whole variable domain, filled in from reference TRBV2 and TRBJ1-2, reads EPEVTQTPSHQVTQMGQEVILRCVPISNHLYFYWYRQILGQKVEFLVSFYNNEISEKSEIFDDQFSVERPDGSNFTLKIRSTKLEDSAMYFCASSPQGTGIGYTFGSGTRLTVV.

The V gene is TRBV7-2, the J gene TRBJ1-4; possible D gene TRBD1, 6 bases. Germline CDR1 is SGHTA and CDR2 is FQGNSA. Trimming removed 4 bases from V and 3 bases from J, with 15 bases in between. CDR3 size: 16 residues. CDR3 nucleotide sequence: TGTGCCAGCAGCTCCCATCAAGGGGGGTCTAATGAAAAACTGTTTTTT. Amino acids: CASSSHQGGSNEKLFF.

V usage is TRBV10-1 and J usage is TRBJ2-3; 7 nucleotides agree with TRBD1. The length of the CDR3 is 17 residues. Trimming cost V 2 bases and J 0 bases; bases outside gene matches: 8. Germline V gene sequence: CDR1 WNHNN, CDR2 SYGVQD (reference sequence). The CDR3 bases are TGCGCCAGCAGTGAGAGGTCGGACAGGTTTAGCACAGATACGCAGTATTTT. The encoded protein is CASSERSDRFSTDTQYF.

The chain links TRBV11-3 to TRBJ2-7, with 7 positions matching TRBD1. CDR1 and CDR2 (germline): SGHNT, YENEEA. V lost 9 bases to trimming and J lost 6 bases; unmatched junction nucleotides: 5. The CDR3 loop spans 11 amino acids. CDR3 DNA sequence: TGTGCCAGTGACAGGGACGCCGAGCAGTACTTC. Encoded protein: CASDRDAEQYF.

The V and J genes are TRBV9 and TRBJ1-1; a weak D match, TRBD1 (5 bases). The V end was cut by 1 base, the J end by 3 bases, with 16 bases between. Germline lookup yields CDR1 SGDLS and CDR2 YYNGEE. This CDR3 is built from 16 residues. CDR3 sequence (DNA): TGTGCCAGCAGCGTATACGGGGCCGGTCGAGACACTGAAGCTTTCTTT. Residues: CASSVYGAGRDTEAFF.

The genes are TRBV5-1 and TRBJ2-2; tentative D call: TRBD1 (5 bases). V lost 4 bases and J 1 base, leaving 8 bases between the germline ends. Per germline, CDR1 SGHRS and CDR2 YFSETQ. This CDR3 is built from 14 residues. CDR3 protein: CASSQTGNTGELFF. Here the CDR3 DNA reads TGCGCCAGCAGCCAAACAGGGAACACCGGGGAGCTGTTTTTT. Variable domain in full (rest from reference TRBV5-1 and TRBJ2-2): KAGVTQTPRYLIKTRGQQVTLSCSPISGHRSVSWYQQTPGQGLQFLFEYFSETQRNKGNFPGRFSGRQFSNSRSEMNVSTLELGDSALYLCASSQTGNTGELFFGEGSRLTVL.

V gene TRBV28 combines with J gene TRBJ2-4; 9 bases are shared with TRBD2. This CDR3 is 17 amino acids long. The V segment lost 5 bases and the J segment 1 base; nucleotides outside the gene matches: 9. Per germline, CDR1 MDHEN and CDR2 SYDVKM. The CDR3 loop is CASSPSSGEKAKNIQYF. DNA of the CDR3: TGTGCCAGCAGTCCCTCTAGCGGGGAGAAGGCCAAAAACATTCAGTACTTC.

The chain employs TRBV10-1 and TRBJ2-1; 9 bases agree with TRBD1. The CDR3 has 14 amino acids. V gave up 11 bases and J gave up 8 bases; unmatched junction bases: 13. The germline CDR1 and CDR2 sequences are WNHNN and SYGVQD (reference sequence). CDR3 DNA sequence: TGCGCCTCGAGAGGGACAGGGAGGACTGATGAGCAGTTCTTC. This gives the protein CASRGTGRTDEQFF.

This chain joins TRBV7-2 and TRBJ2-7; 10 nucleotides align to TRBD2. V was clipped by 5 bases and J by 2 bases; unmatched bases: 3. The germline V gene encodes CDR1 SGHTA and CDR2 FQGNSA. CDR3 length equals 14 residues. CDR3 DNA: TGTGCCAGCAGCGCCCTAGCGGGGGCCTACGAGCAGTACTTC. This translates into CASSALAGAYEQYF.

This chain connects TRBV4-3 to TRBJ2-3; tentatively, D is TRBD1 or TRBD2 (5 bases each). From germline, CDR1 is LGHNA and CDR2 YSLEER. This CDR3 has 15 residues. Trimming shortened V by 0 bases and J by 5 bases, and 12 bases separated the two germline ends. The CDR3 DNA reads TGCGCCAGCAGCCAAGATACGGTTGGGGGAGATACGCAGTATTTT. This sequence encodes CASSQDTVGGDTQYF.

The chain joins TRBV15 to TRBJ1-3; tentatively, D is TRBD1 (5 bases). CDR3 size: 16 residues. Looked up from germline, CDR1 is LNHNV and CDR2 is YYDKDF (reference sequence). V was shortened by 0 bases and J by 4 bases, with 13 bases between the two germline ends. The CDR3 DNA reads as TGTGCCACCAGCAGAGATTATCCAGGGAAAGGAAACACCATATATTTT. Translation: CATSRDYPGKGNTIYF.

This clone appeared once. The CDR3 nucleotides are TGTGCCTGGACGGGCAGGGCGAATTACGAGCAGTACTTC. Translation gives CAWTGRANYEQYF. This chain connects TRBV30 to TRBJ2-7; a possible D gene is TRBD1 (5 bases). CDR3 length: 13 amino acids. V was pared by 4 bases and J by 4 bases, with 14 bases between. Germline CDR1 reads GTSNPN; CDR2 reads SVGIG (reference sequence).

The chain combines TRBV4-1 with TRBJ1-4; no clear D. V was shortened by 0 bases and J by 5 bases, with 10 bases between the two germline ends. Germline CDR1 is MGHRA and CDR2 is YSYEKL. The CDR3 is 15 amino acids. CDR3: CASSQEWPVNEKLFF. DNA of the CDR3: TGCGCCAGCAGCCAAGAATGGCCAGTGAATGAAAAACTGTTTTTT.

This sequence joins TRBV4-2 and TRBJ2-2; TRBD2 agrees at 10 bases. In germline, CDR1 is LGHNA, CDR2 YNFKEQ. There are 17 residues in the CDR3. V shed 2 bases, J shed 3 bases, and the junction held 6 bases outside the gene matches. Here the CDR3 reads CASSQWASGSDTGELFF. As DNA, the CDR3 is TGTGCCAGCAGCCAATGGGCTAGCGGGAGTGACACCGGGGAGCTGTTTTTT.

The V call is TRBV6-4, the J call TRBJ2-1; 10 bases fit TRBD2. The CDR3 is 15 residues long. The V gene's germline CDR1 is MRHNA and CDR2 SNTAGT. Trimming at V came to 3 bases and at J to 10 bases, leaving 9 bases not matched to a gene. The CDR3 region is CASSEEAGGPGEQFF. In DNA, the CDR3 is TGTGCCAGCAGTGAAGAAGCGGGAGGGCCTGGAGAGCAGTTCTTC.

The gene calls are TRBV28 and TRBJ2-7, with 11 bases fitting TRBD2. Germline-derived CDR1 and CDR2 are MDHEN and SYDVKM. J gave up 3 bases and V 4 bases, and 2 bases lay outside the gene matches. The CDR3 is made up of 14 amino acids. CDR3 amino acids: CASSSGLAVYEQYF. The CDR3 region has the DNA TGTGCCAGCAGTTCGGGACTAGCGGTCTACGAGCAGTACTTC. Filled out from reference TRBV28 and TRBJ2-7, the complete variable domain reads DVKVTQSSRYLVKRTGEKVFLECVQDMDHENMFWYRQDPGLGLRLIYFSYDVKMKEKGDIPEGYSVSREKKERFSLILESASTNQTSMYLCASSSGLAVYEQYFGPGTRLTVT.

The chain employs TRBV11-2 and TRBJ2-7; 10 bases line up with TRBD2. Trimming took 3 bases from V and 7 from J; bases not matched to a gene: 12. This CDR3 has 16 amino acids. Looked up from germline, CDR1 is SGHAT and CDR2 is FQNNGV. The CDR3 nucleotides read TGTGCCAGCAGCTTGGCCCCCAGCAGCGGGGGGGCGGAGCAGTACTTC. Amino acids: CASSLAPSSGGAEQYF.

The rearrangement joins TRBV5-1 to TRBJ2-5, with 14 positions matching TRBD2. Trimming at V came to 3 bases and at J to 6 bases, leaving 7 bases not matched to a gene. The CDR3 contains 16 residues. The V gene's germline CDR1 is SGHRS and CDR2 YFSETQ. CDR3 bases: TGCGCCAGCAGCTGGGGGACTAGCGGGAGTAGGAAGACCCAGTACTTC. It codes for CASSWGTSGSRKTQYF.

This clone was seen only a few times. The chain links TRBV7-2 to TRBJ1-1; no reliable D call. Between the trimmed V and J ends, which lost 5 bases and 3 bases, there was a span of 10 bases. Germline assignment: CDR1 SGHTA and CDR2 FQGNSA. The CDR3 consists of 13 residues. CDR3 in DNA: TGTGCCAGCAGCACGGACCGGTACACTGAAGCTTTCTTT. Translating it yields CASSTDRYTEAFF. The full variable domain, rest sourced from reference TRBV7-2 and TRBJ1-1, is GAGVSQSPSNKVTEKGKDVELRCDPISGHTALYWYRQSLGQGLEFLIYFQGNSAPDKSGLPSDRFSAERTGGSVSTLTIQRTQQEDSAVYLCASSTDRYTEAFFGQGTRLTVV.

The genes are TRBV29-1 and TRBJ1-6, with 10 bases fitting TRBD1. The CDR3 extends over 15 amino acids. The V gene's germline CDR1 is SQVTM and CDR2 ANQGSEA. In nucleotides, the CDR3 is TGCTGGGGGAGGCCGGGACAGGGGATTCTGACACCCCTCCACTTT. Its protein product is CWGRPGQGILTPLHF.

This CDR3 reads CASSLSSGGSPTQYF. The CDR3 DNA is TGTGCCAGCAGCTTATCTAGCGGGGGTAGCCCTACGCAGTATTTT. The rearrangement links TRBV7-2 to TRBJ2-3, with 10 bases fitting TRBD2. The CDR3 is 15 amino acids. Germline V lookup: CDR1 SGHTA, CDR2 FQGNSA. V trimming: 2 bases; J trimming: 8 bases; junction bases outside the gene matches: 7.

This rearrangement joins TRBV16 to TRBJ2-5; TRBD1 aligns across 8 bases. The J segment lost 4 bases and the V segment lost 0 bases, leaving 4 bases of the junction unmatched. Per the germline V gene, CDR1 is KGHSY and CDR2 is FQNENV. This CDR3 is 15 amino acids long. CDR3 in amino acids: CASSQSTGGGETQYF. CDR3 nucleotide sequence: TGTGCCAGCAGCCAATCTACAGGGGGTGGAGAGACCCAGTACTTC.

CDR3 DNA sequence: TGTGCAAGTCGCCCCCCCGACGCACCGAACACCGGGGAGCTGTTTTTT. This translates into CASRPPDAPNTGELFF. This sequence joins TRBV12-2 and TRBJ2-2. TRBV12-2 has pseudogene status. CDR3 length equals 16 residues.

The CDR3 protein is CASGDGSYEQYF. The CDR3 bases are TGTGCCAGCGGGGACGGCTCCTACGAGCAGTACTTC. This chain links TRBV7-9 with TRBJ2-7; D may correspond to TRBD1 or TRBD2 (5 bases each). This CDR3 is built from 12 residues. V lost 8 bases and J 0 bases, leaving 8 bases between the germline ends. Germline CDR1 is SEHNR and CDR2 is FQNEAQ (reference sequence).

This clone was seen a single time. CDR3 amino acids: CSAERTYEQYF. The CDR3, as DNA: TGCAGTGCTGAACGAACCTACGAGCAGTACTTC. The chain carries TRBV20-1 and TRBJ2-7; D is ambiguous. In germline, CDR1 is DFQATT, CDR2 SNEGSKA (reference sequence). The germline V and J ends were trimmed by 5 bases and 2 bases, with 7 bases remaining between them. The CDR3 is made up of 11 amino acids.

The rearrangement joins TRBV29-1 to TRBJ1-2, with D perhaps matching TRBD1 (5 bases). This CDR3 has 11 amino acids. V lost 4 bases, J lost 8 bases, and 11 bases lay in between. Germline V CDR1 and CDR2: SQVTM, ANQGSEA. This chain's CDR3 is CSVGGRQGYTF. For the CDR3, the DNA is TGCAGCGTTGGGGGACGACAGGGCTACACCTTC. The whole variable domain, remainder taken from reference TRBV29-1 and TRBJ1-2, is SAVISQKPSRDICQRGTSLTIQCQVDSQVTMMFWYRQQPGQSLTLIATANQGSEATYESGFVIDKFPISRPNLTFSTLTVSNMSPEDSSIYLCSVGGRQGYTFGSGTRLTVV.

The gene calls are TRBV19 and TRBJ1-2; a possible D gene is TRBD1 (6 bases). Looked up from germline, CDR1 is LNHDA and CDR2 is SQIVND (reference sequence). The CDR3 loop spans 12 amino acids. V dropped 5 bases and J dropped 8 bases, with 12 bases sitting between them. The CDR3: CASSLTGSGYTF. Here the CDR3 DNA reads TGTGCCAGTAGTCTGACAGGTTCCGGCTACACCTTC.

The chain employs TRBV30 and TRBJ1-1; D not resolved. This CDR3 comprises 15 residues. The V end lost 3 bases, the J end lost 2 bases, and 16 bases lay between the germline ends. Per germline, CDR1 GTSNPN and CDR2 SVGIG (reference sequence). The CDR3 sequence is CAWSVSPIENTEAFF. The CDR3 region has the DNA TGTGCCTGGAGCGTATCCCCGATAGAAAACACTGAAGCTTTCTTT. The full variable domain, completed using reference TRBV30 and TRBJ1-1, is SQTIHQWPATLVQPVGSPLSLECTVEGTSNPNLYWYRQAAGRGLQLLFYSVGIGQISSEVPQNLSASRPQDRQFILSSKKLLLSDSGFYLCAWSVSPIENTEAFFGQGTRLTVV.